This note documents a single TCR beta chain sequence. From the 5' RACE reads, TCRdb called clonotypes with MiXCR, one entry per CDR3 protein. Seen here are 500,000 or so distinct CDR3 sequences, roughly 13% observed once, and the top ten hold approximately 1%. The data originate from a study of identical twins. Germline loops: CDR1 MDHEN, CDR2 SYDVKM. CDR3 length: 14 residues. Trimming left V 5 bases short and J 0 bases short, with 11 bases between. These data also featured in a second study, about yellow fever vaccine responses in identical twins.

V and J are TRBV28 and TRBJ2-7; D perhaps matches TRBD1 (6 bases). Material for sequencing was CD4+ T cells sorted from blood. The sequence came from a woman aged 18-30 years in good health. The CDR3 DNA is TGTGCCAGCAGTATCCCAGGGGCCTCCTACGAGCAGTACTTC. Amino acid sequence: CASSIPGASYEQYF.